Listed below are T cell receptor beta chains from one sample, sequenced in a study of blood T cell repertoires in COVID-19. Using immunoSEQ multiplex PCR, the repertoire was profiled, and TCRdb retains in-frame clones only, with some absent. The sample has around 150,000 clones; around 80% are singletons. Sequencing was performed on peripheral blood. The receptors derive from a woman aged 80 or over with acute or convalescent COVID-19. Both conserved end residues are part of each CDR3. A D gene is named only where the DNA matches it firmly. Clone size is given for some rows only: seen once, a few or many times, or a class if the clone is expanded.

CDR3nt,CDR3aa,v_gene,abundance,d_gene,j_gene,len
TGTGCCAGCAGTGACCTCCGGGACAGGGGGCTTGGCACTGAAGCTTTCTTT,CASSDLRDRGLGTEAFF,TRBV2,NA,TRBD1,TRBJ1-1,17
TGTGCCAGTAGTCTCAGGGGGCCGAACACTGAAGCTTTCTTT,CASSLRGPNTEAFF,TRBV19,NA,TRBD1,TRBJ1-1,14
TGTGCCATCGGCGAAGGACAGGCCTCCACTGAAGCTTTCTTT,CAIGEGQASTEAFF,TRBV10-3,NA,TRBD1,TRBJ1-1,14
TGTGCCAGCTCACTCAAAGACAGGAGACCTAACTATGGCTACACCTTC,CASSLKDRRPNYGYTF,TRBV18,NA,NA,TRBJ1-2,16
TGTGCCAGCAGCGCCCGGACTAGCGGGAGGATGGAGACCCAGTACTTC,CASSARTSGRMETQYF,TRBV5-8,NA,TRBD2,TRBJ2-5,16
TGTGCCAGCAGCTCGGGACAGGGTTATGGCTACACCTTC,CASSSGQGYGYTF,TRBV7-2,NA,TRBD1,TRBJ1-2,13
TGTGCCACCCAAGCCTGGGGGGACCAGTACAATGAGCAGTTCTTC,CATQAWGDQYNEQFF,TRBV3-1/TRBV3-2,NA,NA,TRBJ2-1,15
TGTGCCATCCGACTAGCGGGAGTGCAGGGTGAGCAGTTCTTC,CAIRLAGVQGEQFF,TRBV10-3,NA,TRBD2,TRBJ2-1,14
TGCGCCAGCAGCTTCCTTCCGGGAGATACGCAGTATTTT,CASSFLPGDTQYF,TRBV5-1,NA,NA,TRBJ2-3,13
TGTGCCAGCAGCTTTTTGGCCAGCGAGACAGATACGCAGTATTTT,CASSFLASETDTQYF,TRBV5-6,few,NA,TRBJ2-3,15
TGTGCCAGCAGCTCTAGCCTCACAGATACGCAGTATTTT,CASSSSLTDTQYF,TRBV11-3,NA,NA,TRBJ2-3,13
TGTGCCAGCAGCTTAGCAGGGGGCTTTGGCTACACCTTC,CASSLAGGFGYTF,TRBV7-2,few,TRBD1,TRBJ1-2,13
TGTGCCAGCAGCCAGGGACTAGCGGGGATTTACGAGCAGTACTTC,CASSQGLAGIYEQYF,TRBV3-1/TRBV3-2,NA,TRBD2,TRBJ2-7,15
TGTGCCAGCAGTTTCCAGGGGACACCCCTCCACTTT,CASSFQGTPLHF,TRBV27,NA,NA,TRBJ1-6,12
TGTGCCAGTAGGGGAACCGGGACAGGGAGCCTCCATAATGGCTACACCTTC,CASRGTGTGSLHNGYTF,TRBV19,NA,TRBD1,TRBJ1-2,17
TGCGCCAGCAGCGTACAGGGTTCCACAGATACGCAGTATTTT,CASSVQGSTDTQYF,TRBV5-1,NA,NA,TRBJ2-3,14
TGTGCCAGCAGTTACAGGGGCCGTCCTGAAGCTTTCTTT,CASSYRGRPEAFF,TRBV12-3/TRBV12-4,NA,TRBD1,TRBJ1-1,13
TGTGCCAGCAGCGCAAGAAGCGACAATGAGCAGTTCTTC,CASSARSDNEQFF,TRBV9,NA,NA,TRBJ2-1,13
TGCGCCAGCAGCTTGGGACTTACGAACACCGGGGAGCTGTTTTTT,CASSLGLTNTGELFF,TRBV5-1,NA,NA,TRBJ2-2,15
TGTGCCAGCAGCTTGCTATTAGCGGGACAGACCGGGGAGCTGTTTTTT,CASSLLLAGQTGELFF,TRBV27,once,NA,TRBJ2-2,16
TGTGCCAGCAGCTTGAACAGGGGAAGCAATCAGCCCCAGCATTTT,CASSLNRGSNQPQHF,TRBV5-6,NA,TRBD1,TRBJ1-5,15
TGTGCCTGGAGTGTAGGGGGCCGTCAGCCCCAGCATTTT,CAWSVGGRQPQHF,TRBV30,NA,TRBD1,TRBJ1-5,13
TGTGCCACCAGGGAGGAGTCCACAGATACGCAGTATTTT,CATREESTDTQYF,TRBV15,NA,NA,TRBJ2-3,13
TGTGCCATCGGCAGCGGGAGGGCTAGAGAGACCCAGTACTTC,CAIGSGRARETQYF,TRBV10-3,few,TRBD2,TRBJ2-5,14
TGTGCCAGCAGTGGATCAGGGGTCGAGCAGTACTTC,CASSGSGVEQYF,TRBV2,NA,NA,TRBJ2-7,12
TGTGCCAGCAGCCCAGAAATAGCGGGAGGGCCCTACAATGAGCAGTTCTTC,CASSPEIAGGPYNEQFF,TRBV7-9,NA,TRBD2,TRBJ2-1,17
TGCAGCGTTGAATCACAGGGGACCTACGAGCAGTACTTC,CSVESQGTYEQYF,TRBV29-1,NA,TRBD1,TRBJ2-7,13
TGTGCCAGCAGTGGAACTAGCGGTGGCGAGCAGTACTTC,CASSGTSGGEQYF,TRBV2,NA,TRBD2,TRBJ2-7,13
TGTGCCAGCAGCCTATACGGGACAGGGACCGACGGCTACACCTTC,CASSLYGTGTDGYTF,TRBV3-1/TRBV3-2,NA,TRBD1,TRBJ1-2,15
TGTGCCAGCAGCTTAGGTTGGTCTCGGGATAAAGAAGCTTTCTTT,CASSLGWSRDKEAFF,TRBV7-9,NA,NA,TRBJ1-1,15
TGTGCCAGCTCACCAGGGGCAGGGGCGGATCAGCCCCAGCATTTT,CASSPGAGADQPQHF,TRBV18,NA,NA,TRBJ1-5,15
TGTGCCAGCAGCGGGACAGGGACCCTTTCCTTC,CASSGTGTLSF,TRBV5-5,NA,TRBD1,TRBJ2-7,11
TGTGCCAGCAGCGTAGCACGGCGGGGTAACACCGGGGAGCTGTTTTTT,CASSVARRGNTGELFF,TRBV9,NA,NA,TRBJ2-2,16
TGTGCCAGCAGTTCCGGCCTAGGATCTGAAGCTTTCTTT,CASSSGLGSEAFF,TRBV6-1,NA,NA,TRBJ1-1,13
TGTGCCAGCAGCGTGCAAGGGAGCGAGCAGTACTTC,CASSVQGSEQYF,TRBV7-2,NA,NA,TRBJ2-7,12
TGTGCCATCAGTGATACTAGACTGAAAAACACTGAAGCTTTCTTT,CAISDTRLKNTEAFF,TRBV10-3,NA,NA,TRBJ1-1,15
TGTGCTAGTGCTCTTTTTAACGCAGGCGAATATGGCTACACCTTC,CASALFNAGEYGYTF,TRBV12-5,NA,NA,TRBJ1-2,15
TGCGCCAGCAGCTTGATAAGGCAGGGGTCTACGGGGACTGAAGCTTTCTTT,CASSLIRQGSTGTEAFF,TRBV5-1,NA,NA,TRBJ1-1,17
TGTGCCAGCAGAAAGGGACTAGCGGTAACAGATACGCAGTATTTT,CASRKGLAVTDTQYF,TRBV2,NA,TRBD2,TRBJ2-3,15
TGTGCCAGCAGCTTACCTAGCGGGAGGATCGGGGAGCTGTTTTTT,CASSLPSGRIGELFF,TRBV7-9,NA,TRBD2,TRBJ2-2,15
TGTGCCAGCAGTCCCGACAGGCTAGCCAAAAACATTCAGTACTTC,CASSPDRLAKNIQYF,TRBV27,NA,NA,TRBJ2-4,15
TGTGCCATCAGTGAGTATGCAGGGGTGAACACTGAAGCTTTCTTT,CAISEYAGVNTEAFF,TRBV10-3,NA,NA,TRBJ1-1,15
TGTGCCAGCAGCTTAGGATCCTCCGCGGGGGAGCAGTACTTC,CASSLGSSAGEQYF,TRBV11-3,NA,NA,TRBJ2-7,14
TGTGCCAGTAGTACCGACAGGGGAGTGGATACGCAGTATTTT,CASSTDRGVDTQYF,TRBV19,NA,TRBD1,TRBJ2-3,14
TGTGCCAGCAGTTTGGGGACTAGCGGGAGGGGTCACAATGAGCAGTTCTTC,CASSLGTSGRGHNEQFF,TRBV27,NA,TRBD2,TRBJ2-1,17
TGCAGCGTTGAAGATCGGGATCGTGGCTACGATGGCTACACCTTC,CSVEDRDRGYDGYTF,TRBV29-1,NA,NA,TRBJ1-2,15
TGTGCCAGCAGCTTAGACAGGATGGGTGAAGCTTTCTTT,CASSLDRMGEAFF,TRBV11-3,NA,NA,TRBJ1-1,13
TGTGCCAGCAGCTCTCGGGGATTGGGCTACAATGAGCAGTTCTTC,CASSSRGLGYNEQFF,TRBV11-2,NA,NA,TRBJ2-1,15
TGCAGCGTTATCCAGCCGGGACAGGCCCACCTTGGAATGAACACTGAAGCTTTCTTT,CSVIQPGQAHLGMNTEAFF,TRBV29-1,NA,TRBD1,TRBJ1-1,19
TGTGCCAGCAGCAAAACGGGCGGGGAGCTGTTTTTT,CASSKTGGELFF,TRBV9,NA,NA,TRBJ2-2,12
TGTGCCAGCAGCTTAGTTTTGGGGGGAGGAAACACCATATATTTT,CASSLVLGGGNTIYF,TRBV7-2,once,NA,TRBJ1-3,15
TGTGCCAGCAGTTACATGACCGAGGGGGCCCTCCACTTT,CASSYMTEGALHF,TRBV5-4,NA,NA,TRBJ1-6,13
TGTGCCAGCAGTTTGGACAGGGCTAACTATGGCTACACCTTC,CASSLDRANYGYTF,TRBV6-5,few,TRBD1,TRBJ1-2,14
TGTGCCAGCAGGCCCTCCAGGGGTTCACCCCTCCACTTT,CASRPSRGSPLHF,TRBV6-5,NA,NA,TRBJ1-6,13
TGTGCCAGCAGCCAAACGCTTCTAGCTAATGAAAAACTGTTTTTT,CASSQTLLANEKLFF,TRBV7-9,NA,NA,TRBJ1-4,15
TGTGCCATCAAAAGGACAGGGGGCACCGGGGAGCTGTTTTTT,CAIKRTGGTGELFF,TRBV10-3,few,TRBD1,TRBJ2-2,14
TGTGCCAGCAGTTACCCTGGGACAGGGCGCTACGAGCAGTACTTC,CASSYPGTGRYEQYF,TRBV6-2/TRBV6-3,NA,TRBD1,TRBJ2-7,15
TGCAGCGTTGCACGCGGGAGGGCCGGGAACGAGCAGTACTTC,CSVARGRAGNEQYF,TRBV29-1,NA,TRBD2,TRBJ2-7,14
TGTGCCAGCAGCTTTAGACAGGAGTTCTCCTACGAGCAGTACTTC,CASSFRQEFSYEQYF,TRBV5-6,NA,NA,TRBJ2-7,15
TGCGCCAGCAGCCTTCCCCAGGGGTCGAGGGACACAGATACGCAGTATTTT,CASSLPQGSRDTDTQYF,TRBV4-1,NA,NA,TRBJ2-3,17